The clone carrying this TCR beta chain was detected a few times. As yet, its antigen is unknown. The data were taken from a study of T-cell memory formation after mild COVID-19. Whole-study results and caveats: Nothing confirmed that second-wave clones peaking on day 37 were specific for SARS-CoV-2.

TCRdb re-called the 5' RACE reads through MiXCR, storing one row per CDR3 protein. The data show under 400,000 distinct CDR3 sequences, with around 21% seen just once and around 12% held by the top ten. V was cut by 3 bases and J by 2 bases, with 14 bases left in between. Germline V gene sequence: CDR1 DFQATT, CDR2 SNEGSKA (reference sequence). The CDR3 contains 14 residues. The sample comprised PBMCs or a T cell subset sorted from them (not recorded which). This clonotype was obtained from an adult woman who had mild COVID-19 (a few samples of this study predate the infection). Cell type and time point are not known. V usage is TRBV20-1 and J usage is TRBJ2-7; tentative D call: TRBD2 (5 bases). In DNA form, the CDR3 reads TGCAGTGCTAGTGAGGAGGCTGGGGCCTACGAGCAGTACTTC. The encoded protein is CSASEEAGAYEQYF.